This T cell receptor beta chain was documented in a study of memory CD4+ T cells and cytomegalovirus serostatus. General study findings and limits: CMV serostatus prediction reached median AUC 0.95, or 0.91 with US-trained model. The CMV-associated TCR signature appears largely within the CD4+ memory repertoire. CD4+ memory repertoires contained about two fifths of the 164 reported CMV TCRbeta sequences.

Germline assignment: CDR1 SGHAT and CDR2 FQNNGV. V was trimmed by 5 bases and J by 6 bases, leaving 17 bases between them. CDR3 length: 16 residues. The sort gate was single viable CD3+CD4+CD8-CD45RO+ cells for memory CD4+ T cells. After thawing, CD4+ T cells were positively selected. For this clone: Its antigen is not identified.

The assay was immunoSEQ multiplex PCR, and TCRdb's table has in-frame clones only and misses some. The sample holds 80,000 or so clones, about 78% seen once. The sequenced sample consisted of memory CD4+ T cells from blood. This chain links TRBV11-2 with TRBJ1-6; possible D gene TRBD1, 6 bases. The sequence derives from an adult in good health and CMV-seropositive. For the CDR3, the DNA is TGTGCCAGCAGCCTAATACCTGGACAGATTAATTCACCCCTCCACTTT. Amino acid sequence: CASSLIPGQINSPLHF.